This TCR beta chain was sequenced in a study of neurological immune-mediated disorders (dated by TCRdb to about 2019). With respect to the entire study: Peripheral blood TCR-beta repertoires from HTLV-I-associated myelopathy (HAM/TSP) patients, multiple sclerosis patients and healthy controls were compared by UMI-based sequencing. Of the approximately 70 subjects in the cohort, some 14 were HAM/TSP patients, around 34 were multiple sclerosis patients, and about 20 were healthy controls. Alongside PBMC samples, the set of some 97 TCR-beta libraries contained longitudinal samples, technical triplicates, and paired CD4+ and CD8+ T-cell subsets that had been sorted.

Unsorted PBMC libraries were generated from 2 million PBMCs stored in RNAlater at -80 °C until RNA extraction. Peripheral blood was subjected to Ficoll-Hypaque density gradient centrifugation to isolate PBMCs, which were then cryopreserved in liquid nitrogen. The investigation overall reported the following: No identical CDR3 amino acid sequences were found to be shared among expanded clones across subjects, suggesting that TCR-beta repertoires were private in all groups. The highest TCR clonal expansion was observed in HAM/TSP patients, whereas the lowest was observed in MS patients, even when compared with healthy controls.

To synthesize cDNA, template-switch 5'RACE was performed with a primer carrying a 10-nucleotide random unique molecular identifier so that each TCR transcript was tagged. Every sequencing run yielded over 200 million TCR-beta sequences covering 15-18 subjects. The RNeasy kit was used for extraction of total RNA. The KAPA Real-time Library Amplification kit was used to amplify TCR-beta VDJ regions with primers for the TCR constant region and the 5'RACE anchor. A first PCR added sample indexes and Illumina adaptors, and a second PCR then raised library yield. The roughly 650 bp TCR product was size-selected on a 2% E-gel SizeSelection system after Ampure bead purification. Library quality was checked on a Bioanalyzer, concentration was measured with Qubit, and libraries were quantified with the Kapa Library Quantification kit before pooling. Libraries were sequenced paired-end 2 x 150 bp on an Illumina HiSeq 2500. To increase sequence diversity, about 25-31% phiX was spiked into each library pool. Under the source paper's analysis protocol: Quality-filtered reads were processed with the UMI-based MiGEC pipeline, which removed over 80% of raw TCR sequences during error correction. VDJ genes were aligned to IMGT germline references, and each clonotype was defined by a unique CDR3 amino acid sequence together with V-J genes. Clonal expansion, Shannon diversity, and CDR3 relatedness (CalcPairwiseDistances, ClusterSamples) were evaluated with VDJtools, and phylogenetic trees were built with CLCbio workbench. Using coefficient-of-variation modelling across technical triplicates, the study counted a clone as expanded if it had at least 8 unique UMIs. Using fastp at Q25 and MiXCR, TCRdb reprocessed the public reads and kept productive beta chains. Each CDR3 protein gets just one entry, which takes the most common genes and DNA from the rows behind it. The V and J calls follow TCRdb's processing rather than the paper's. For this sample the table gives fewer than 30,000 distinct CDR3 sequences, of which around an eighth were detected only once. In total, the top ten clones hold around 12% of the sample.

This clonotype was seen ten or more times. Its specific antigen is unknown. Base qualities are not provided; no much larger clone lies one nucleotide away. The sequencing input was PBMCs. This receptor was identified in a woman aged 55 to 70 with HTLV-1-associated myelopathy (HAM/TSP).

The CDR3 sequence is CSARGTGGDLNYGYTF. DNA sequence: TGCAGTGCTAGAGGGACAGGGGGCGATCTTAACTATGGCTACACCTTC. The chain couples TRBV20-1 to TRBJ1-2; TRBD1 lines up with 11 middle nucleotides. At the junction V is shortened by 1 base and J by 1 base; bases outside the gene matches: 5. Including cysteine and phenylalanine, the CDR3 has 16 amino acids. Only the CDR3 DNA stays, 48 bases, in frame from base 1. Looking up the germline V gene (reference sequence) yields CDR1 DFQATT and CDR2 SNEGSKA.